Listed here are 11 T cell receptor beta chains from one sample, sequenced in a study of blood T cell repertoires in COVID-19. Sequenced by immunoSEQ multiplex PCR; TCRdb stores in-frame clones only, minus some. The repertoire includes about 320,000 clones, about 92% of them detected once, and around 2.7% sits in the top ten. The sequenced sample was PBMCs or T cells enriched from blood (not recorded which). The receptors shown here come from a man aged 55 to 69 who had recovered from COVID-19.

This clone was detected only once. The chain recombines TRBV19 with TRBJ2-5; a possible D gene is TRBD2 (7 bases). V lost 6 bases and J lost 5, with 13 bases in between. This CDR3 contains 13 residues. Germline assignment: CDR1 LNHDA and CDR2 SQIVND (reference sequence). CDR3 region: CASSGGLLETQYF. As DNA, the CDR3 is TGTGCCAGTAGCGGGGGGCTCCTGGAGACCCAGTACTTC.

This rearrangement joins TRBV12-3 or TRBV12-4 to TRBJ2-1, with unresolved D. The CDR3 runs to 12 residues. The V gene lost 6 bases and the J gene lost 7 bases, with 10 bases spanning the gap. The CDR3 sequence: CASSHPENEQFF. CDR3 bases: TGTGCCAGCAGCCACCCGGAGAATGAGCAGTTCTTC.

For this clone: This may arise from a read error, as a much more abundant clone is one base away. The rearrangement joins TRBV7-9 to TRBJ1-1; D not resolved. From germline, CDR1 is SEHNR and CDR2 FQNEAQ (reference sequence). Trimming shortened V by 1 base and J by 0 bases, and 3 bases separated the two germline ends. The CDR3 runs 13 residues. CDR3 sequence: CASSLVMNTEAFF. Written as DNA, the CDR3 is TGTGCCAGCAGCTTAGTTATGAACACTGAAGCTTTCTTT. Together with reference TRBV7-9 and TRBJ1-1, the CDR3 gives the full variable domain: DTGVSQNPRHKITKRGQNVTFRCDPISEHNRLYWYRQTLGQGPEFLTYFQNEAQLEKSRLLSDRFSAERPKGSFSTLEIQRTEQGDSAMYLCASSLVMNTEAFFGQGTRLTVV.

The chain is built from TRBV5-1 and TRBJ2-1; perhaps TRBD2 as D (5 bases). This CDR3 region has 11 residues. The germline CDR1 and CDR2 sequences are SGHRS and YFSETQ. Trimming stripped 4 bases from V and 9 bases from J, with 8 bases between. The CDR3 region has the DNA TGCGCCAGCAGCGCTCGGGGTGAGCAGTTCTTC. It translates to CASSARGEQFF. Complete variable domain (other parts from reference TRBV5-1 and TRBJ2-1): KAGVTQTPRYLIKTRGQQVTLSCSPISGHRSVSWYQQTPGQGLQFLFEYFSETQRNKGNFPGRFSGRQFSNSRSEMNVSTLELGDSALYLCASSARGEQFFGPGTRLTVL.

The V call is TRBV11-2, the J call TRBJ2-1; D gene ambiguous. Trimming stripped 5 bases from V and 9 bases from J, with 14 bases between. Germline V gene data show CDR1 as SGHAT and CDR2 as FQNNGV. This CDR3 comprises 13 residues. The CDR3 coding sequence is TGTGCCAGCAGCGAGGTCGGCCTCTCTGAGCAGTTCTTC. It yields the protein CASSEVGLSEQFF.

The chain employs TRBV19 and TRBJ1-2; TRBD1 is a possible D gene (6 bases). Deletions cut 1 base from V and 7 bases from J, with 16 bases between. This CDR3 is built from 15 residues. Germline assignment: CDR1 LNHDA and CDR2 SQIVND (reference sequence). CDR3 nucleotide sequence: TGTGCCAGTAGTATAGGGGTTGCAGGGGCGTCTGGCTACACCTTC. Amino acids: CASSIGVAGASGYTF.

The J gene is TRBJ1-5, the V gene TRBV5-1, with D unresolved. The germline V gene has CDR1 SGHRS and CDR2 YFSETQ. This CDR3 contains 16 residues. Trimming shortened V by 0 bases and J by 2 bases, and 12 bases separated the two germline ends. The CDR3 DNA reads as TGCGCCAGCAGCTTGGATCCGGAGGTAGGCAATCAGCCCCAGCATTTT. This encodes CASSLDPEVGNQPQHF. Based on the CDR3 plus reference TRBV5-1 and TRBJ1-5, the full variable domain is KAGVTQTPRYLIKTRGQQVTLSCSPISGHRSVSWYQQTPGQGLQFLFEYFSETQRNKGNFPGRFSGRQFSNSRSEMNVSTLELGDSALYLCASSLDPEVGNQPQHFGDGTRLSIL.

The CDR3: CASRDRDMNTEAFF. CDR3 sequence (DNA): TGCGCCAGCAGAGACCGGGACATGAACACTGAAGCTTTCTTT. The chain uses TRBV5-1 and TRBJ1-1; tentatively, D is TRBD1 (6 bases). Germline-derived CDR1 and CDR2 are SGHRS and YFSETQ. This CDR3 spans 14 amino acids. The ends were cut back, 5 bases at V and 0 bases at J, with 11 bases in the middle.

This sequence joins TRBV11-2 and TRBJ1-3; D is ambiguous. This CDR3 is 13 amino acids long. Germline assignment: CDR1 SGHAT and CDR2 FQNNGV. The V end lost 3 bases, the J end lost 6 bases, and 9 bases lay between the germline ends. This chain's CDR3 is CASSLASENTIYF. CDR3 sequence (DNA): TGTGCCAGCAGCTTGGCCTCAGAAAACACCATATATTTT.

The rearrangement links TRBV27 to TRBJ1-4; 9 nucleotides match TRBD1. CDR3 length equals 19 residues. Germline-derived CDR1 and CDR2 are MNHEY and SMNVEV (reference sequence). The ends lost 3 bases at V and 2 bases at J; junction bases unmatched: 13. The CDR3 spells CASSFRLNPQGATNEKLFF. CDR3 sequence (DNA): TGTGCCAGCAGTTTCCGTCTGAACCCACAGGGGGCGACTAATGAAAAACTGTTTTTT.

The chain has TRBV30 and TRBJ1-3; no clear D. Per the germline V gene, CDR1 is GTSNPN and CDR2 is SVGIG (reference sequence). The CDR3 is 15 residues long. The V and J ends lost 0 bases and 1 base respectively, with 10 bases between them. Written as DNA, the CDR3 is TGTGCCTGGAGTGTAGGAGGGATATCTGGAAACACCATATATTTT. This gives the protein CAWSVGGISGNTIYF. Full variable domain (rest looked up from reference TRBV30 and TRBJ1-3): SQTIHQWPATLVQPVGSPLSLECTVEGTSNPNLYWYRQAAGRGLQLLFYSVGIGQISSEVPQNLSASRPQDRQFILSSKKLLLSDSGFYLCAWSVGGISGNTIYFGEGSWLTVV.